The source of this T cell receptor beta chain is a study of T cell changes during pregnancy in multiple sclerosis. CDR3 size: 15 residues. V was pared by 4 bases and J by 4 bases, with 9 bases of the junction left unmatched. Germline V gene sequence: CDR1 SGDLS, CDR2 YYNGEE. The repertoire was sequenced with immunoSEQ multiplex PCR; TCRdb's copy has only in-frame clones and lacks some. Of 78,000 or so clones listed, about 90% were seen once; the top ten hold roughly 1.4%. The material was peripheral blood, obtained before pregnancy. This receptor was obtained from a female donor with multiple sclerosis, enrolled in a pregnancy study. The chain is built from TRBV9 and TRBJ2-5; 8 bases agree with TRBD1. The CDR3 DNA follows: TGTGCCAGCAGCCCCCTGGACAGGGAGGTAGAGACCCAGTACTTC. Residues: CASSPLDREVETQYF.